Reported below is one TCR beta chain. Antigen specificity is unknown. This specimen comes from a study of Ad26.COV2.S vaccination and SARS-CoV-2 variants. The protocol was immunoSEQ multiplex PCR, while the TCRdb copy is restricted to in-frame clones and leaves out a portion. This sample has 350,000 to 400,000 clones; 88% occur once, and the top ten carry more than 3%. Treatment indicated: about 20 received Ad26.COV2.S at low or high dose, single or two shots; 5 received placebo; per-sample allocation not given. Samples were taken on day 63 after the first vaccine or placebo injection. Study results and limitations: Substantial breadth was reported for post-vaccination spike-specific CD8+ and CD4+ T cells. Vaccinees displayed broader spike-specific TCR repertoires than placebo recipients. Using TCR breadth and depth analyses may have led to underestimated total T cell responses.

The TCR sequence derives from a person aged 18-65 years who received the Ad26.COV2.S COVID-19 vaccine or a placebo. Material: peripheral blood, obtained in a trial of Ad26.COV2.S vaccine versus placebo.

CDR3 region: CASSLAGGPGDTQYF. In DNA, the CDR3 is TGTGCCAGCAGCTTGGCGGGGGGGCCTGGAGATACGCAGTATTTT. The V gene is TRBV5-4, the J gene TRBJ2-3; the match to TRBD2 covers 8 bases. With V trimmed by 0 bases and J by 5 bases, 5 bases remained unmatched. Germline V lookup: CDR1 SGHNT, CDR2 YYREEE (reference sequence). This CDR3 is 15 amino acids long.